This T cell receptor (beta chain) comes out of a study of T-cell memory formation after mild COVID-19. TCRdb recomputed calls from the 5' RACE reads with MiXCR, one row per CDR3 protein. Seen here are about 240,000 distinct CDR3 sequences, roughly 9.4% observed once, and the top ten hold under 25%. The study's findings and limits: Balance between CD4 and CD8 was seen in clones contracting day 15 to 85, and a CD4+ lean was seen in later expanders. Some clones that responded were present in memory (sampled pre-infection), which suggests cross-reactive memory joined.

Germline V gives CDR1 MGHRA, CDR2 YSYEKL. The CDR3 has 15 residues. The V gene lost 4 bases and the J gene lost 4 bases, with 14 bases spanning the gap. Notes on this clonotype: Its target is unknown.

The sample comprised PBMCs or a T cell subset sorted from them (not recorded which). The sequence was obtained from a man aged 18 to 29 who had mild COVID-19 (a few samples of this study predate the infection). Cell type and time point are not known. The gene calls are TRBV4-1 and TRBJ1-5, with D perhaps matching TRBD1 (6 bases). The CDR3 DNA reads TGCGCCAGCAGCCGAACCCAGGGGCCAAATCAGCCCCAGCATTTT. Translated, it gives CASSRTQGPNQPQHF.